In its sample, the clone carrying this T cell receptor beta chain was seen a few times. This record belongs to a study of blood T cells in healthy people across ages. Sample-barcoded 5' priming and a J-beta primer mix drove a second PCR of about 6 to 12 cycles. TCRdb redid the calling of the 5' RACE reads with MiXCR, one entry per CDR3 protein. The sample includes over 1,500,000 distinct CDR3 sequences, about 50% of them seen just once. Specimen: blood. The sequence came from a woman aged 40 to 50 in good health.

The CDR3 sequence: CASRVVGTDTQYF. The CDR3 coding sequence is TGTGCCAGCAGGGTGGTAGGCACAGATACGCAGTATTTT. The rearrangement joins TRBV2 to TRBJ2-3, with D unresolved. With 6 bases removed from V and 1 base from J, the gap between germline ends came to 8 bases. Germline-derived CDR1 and CDR2 are SNHLY and FYNNEI. The CDR3 extends over 13 amino acids.